The source of this T cell receptor (beta chain) is a study of shared clonotypes between healthy human individuals. Libraries were prepared by immunoSEQ multiplex PCR; TCRdb keeps only in-frame clonotypes and omits some of them. In the table there are under 600,000 clones, about 96% of which are singletons. V shed 6 bases and J shed 0 bases, with 7 bases lying between them. The germline V gene has CDR1 SGHRS and CDR2 YFSETQ. CDR3 length: 13 amino acids. Sample: naive CD4+ T cells sorted from blood. Specified subset: CD45RA+ positively selected. The chain is built from TRBV5-1 and TRBJ1-3; D uncertain. This clonotype was obtained from a young woman in good health. In DNA form, the CDR3 reads TGCGCCAGCAAAATCGACTCTGGAAACACCATATATTTT. Protein: CASKIDSGNTIYF.